Sequencing of this T cell receptor (beta chain) was carried out in a study of shared clonotypes between healthy human individuals. Findings of the study overall: Specimens sampled were limited to blood, with tissue repertoires likely differing. Clonotypes which were not shared had lower generation probabilities than clonotypes that all four donors shared.

As regards this clone: Its antigen is as yet unknown.

The authors split each subset's genomic DNA evenly across several immunoSEQ plates. Per sorted-subset replicate PCR, input was approximately 0.2 ug DNA, representing around 29,000 T cell genomes. The data were produced by immunoSEQ multiplex PCR, yet TCRdb's version contains in-frame clones alone and is incomplete. The table lists 2,500,000 or so clones, 90% to 95% of them singletons. Input material: naive CD4+ T cells sorted from blood. The subset denotes: CD45RA+ positively selected. The sequence was obtained from a man younger than 35 in good health.

The CDR3 protein is CASSLSMGQAAEAFF. Here the CDR3 DNA reads TGCGCCAGCAGCTTGTCCATGGGGCAGGCCGCTGAAGCTTTCTTT. V is TRBV5-1 and J is TRBJ1-1, with D possibly being TRBD1 (5 bases). CDR1 is SGHRS, CDR2 YFSETQ, per germline. V was pared by 1 base and J by 6 bases, with 16 bases between. This CDR3 has 15 amino acids. Variable domain in full (rest from reference TRBV5-1 and TRBJ1-1): KAGVTQTPRYLIKTRGQQVTLSCSPISGHRSVSWYQQTPGQGLQFLFEYFSETQRNKGNFPGRFSGRQFSNSRSEMNVSTLELGDSALYLCASSLSMGQAAEAFFGQGTRLTVV.